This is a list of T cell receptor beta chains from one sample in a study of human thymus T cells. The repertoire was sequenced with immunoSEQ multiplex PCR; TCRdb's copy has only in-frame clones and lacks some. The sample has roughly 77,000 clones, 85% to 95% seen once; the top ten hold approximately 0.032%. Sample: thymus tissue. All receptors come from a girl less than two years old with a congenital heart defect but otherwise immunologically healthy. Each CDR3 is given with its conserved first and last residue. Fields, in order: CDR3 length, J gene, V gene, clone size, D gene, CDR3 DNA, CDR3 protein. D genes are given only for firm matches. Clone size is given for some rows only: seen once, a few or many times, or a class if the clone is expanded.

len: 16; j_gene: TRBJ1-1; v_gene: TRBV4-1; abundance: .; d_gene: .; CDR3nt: TGCGCCAGCAGCCAACTACCGACAGGCGGGAACACTGAAGCTTTCTTT; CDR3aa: CASSQLPTGGNTEAFF
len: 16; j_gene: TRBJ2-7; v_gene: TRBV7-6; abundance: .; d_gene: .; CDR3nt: TGTGCCAGCAGCGGCCGCGAAATCCTGCGGTGGTACGAGCAGTACTTC; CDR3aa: CASSGREILRWYEQYF
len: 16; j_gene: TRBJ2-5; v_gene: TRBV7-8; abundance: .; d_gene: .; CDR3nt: TGTGCCAGCAGCTTATTCCCCCCACCGCACCGAGAGACCCAGTACTTC; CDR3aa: CASSLFPPPHRETQYF
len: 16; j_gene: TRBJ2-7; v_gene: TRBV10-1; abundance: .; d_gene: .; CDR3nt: TGCGCCAGCAGTGGCCCCCCATCCGAGGGCTACTACGAGCAGTACTTC; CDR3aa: CASSGPPSEGYYEQYF
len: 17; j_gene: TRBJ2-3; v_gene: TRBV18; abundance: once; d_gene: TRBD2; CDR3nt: TGTGCCAGCTCACCACCGGCGACTAGCGGGAAGGGAGATACGCAGTATTTT; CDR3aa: CASSPPATSGKGDTQYF
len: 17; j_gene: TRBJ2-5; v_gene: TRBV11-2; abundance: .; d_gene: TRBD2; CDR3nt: TGTGCCAGCAGCTTGGGCGGGGCGGGAGCCCTCCAAGAGACCCAGTACTTC; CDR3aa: CASSLGGAGALQETQYF
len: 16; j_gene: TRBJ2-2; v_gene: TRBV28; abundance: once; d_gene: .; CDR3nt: TGTGCCAGCAGTTTCTGCGGGATATTGAGTAGCGGGGAGCTGTTTTTT; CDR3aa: CASSFCGILSSGELFF
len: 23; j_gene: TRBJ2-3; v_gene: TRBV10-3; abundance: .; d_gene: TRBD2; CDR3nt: TGTGCCATCAGTGAAGTTGGGGGGCTAGCGGGAGAAGGAGGCCACACACACACAGATACGCAGTATTTT; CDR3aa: CAISEVGGLAGEGGHTHTDTQYF
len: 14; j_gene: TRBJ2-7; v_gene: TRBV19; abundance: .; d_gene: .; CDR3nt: TGTGCCAGTAGTATGCCCGGAGATGCCTACGAGCAGTACTTC; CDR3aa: CASSMPGDAYEQYF
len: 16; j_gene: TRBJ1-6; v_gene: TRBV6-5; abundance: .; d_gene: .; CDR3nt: TGTGCCAGCAGTTACTCGGGGGCGAGTGGGGATTCACCCCTCCACTTT; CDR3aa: CASSYSGASGDSPLHF
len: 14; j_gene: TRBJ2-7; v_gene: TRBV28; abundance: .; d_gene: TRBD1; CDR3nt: TGTGCCAGCACCCAGGGACAGGGGAGCTACGAGCAGTACTTC; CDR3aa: CASTQGQGSYEQYF
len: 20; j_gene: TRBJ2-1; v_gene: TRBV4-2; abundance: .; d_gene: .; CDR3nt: TGTGCCAGCAGCCAAGCCGTAGGGAGCGTTCGGCACACCCGGGGCAATGAGCAGTTCTTC; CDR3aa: CASSQAVGSVRHTRGNEQFF
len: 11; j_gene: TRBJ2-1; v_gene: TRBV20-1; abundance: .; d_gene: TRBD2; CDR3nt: TGCAGTGCTAGCGGGAGGGATGAGCAGTTCTTC; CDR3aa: CSASGRDEQFF
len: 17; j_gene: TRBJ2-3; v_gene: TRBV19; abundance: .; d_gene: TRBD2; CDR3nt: TGTGCCAGTAGTACCCGGACTAGCCGGGATAGCACAGATACGCAGTATTTT; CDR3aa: CASSTRTSRDSTDTQYF
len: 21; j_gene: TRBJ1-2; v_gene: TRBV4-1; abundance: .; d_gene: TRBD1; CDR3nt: TGCGCCAGCAGCCGATCCGGGACAGGGGGCCAAATGGGTTATAAATTCTATGGCTACACCTTC; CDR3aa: CASSRSGTGGQMGYKFYGYTF
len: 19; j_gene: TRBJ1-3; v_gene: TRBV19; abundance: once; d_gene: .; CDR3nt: TGTGCCAGTAGTATAGTACGGCCGACATCCCGAACGGCTGGAAACACCATATATTTT; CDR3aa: CASSIVRPTSRTAGNTIYF
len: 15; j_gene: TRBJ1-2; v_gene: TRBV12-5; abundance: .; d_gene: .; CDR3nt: TGTGCTAGTGGTCTATCCCGGGGGGGTCAAAATGGCTACACCTTC; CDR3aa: CASGLSRGGQNGYTF
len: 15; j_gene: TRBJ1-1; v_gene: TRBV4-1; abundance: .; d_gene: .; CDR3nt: TGCGCCAGCAGCTCCGGGGCAGGTACCAGGACTGAAGCTTTCTTT; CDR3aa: CASSSGAGTRTEAFF
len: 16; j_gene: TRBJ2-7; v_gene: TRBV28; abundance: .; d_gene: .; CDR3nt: TGTGCCAGCAGTCCTCCATTGCGTAATCTCCTCTACGAGCAGTACTTC; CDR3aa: CASSPPLRNLLYEQYF
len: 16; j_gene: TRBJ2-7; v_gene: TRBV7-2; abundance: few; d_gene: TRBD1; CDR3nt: TGTGCCAGCAGCTTAGTTTGGACAGGGGGTCCCTACGAGCAGTACTTC; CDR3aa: CASSLVWTGGPYEQYF
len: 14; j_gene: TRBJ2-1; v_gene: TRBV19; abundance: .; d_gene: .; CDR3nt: TGTGCCAGTACCACAATTGGAGGATACAATGAGCAGTTCTTC; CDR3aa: CASTTIGGYNEQFF
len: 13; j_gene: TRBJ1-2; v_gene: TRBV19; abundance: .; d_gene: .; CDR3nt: TGTGCCAGTAGTCAGGGCCCATTCTATGGCTACACCTTC; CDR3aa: CASSQGPFYGYTF
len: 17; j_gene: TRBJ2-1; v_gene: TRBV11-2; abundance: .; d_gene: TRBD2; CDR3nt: TGTGCCAGCAGCTTAGGACGGGGACTAGCGGGTAACAATGAGCAGTTCTTC; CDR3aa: CASSLGRGLAGNNEQFF
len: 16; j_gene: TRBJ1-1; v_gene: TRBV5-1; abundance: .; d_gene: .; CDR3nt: TGCGCCAGCAGCTTGGAAAGGGGGAGGCGAAACACTGAAGCTTTCTTT; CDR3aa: CASSLERGRRNTEAFF
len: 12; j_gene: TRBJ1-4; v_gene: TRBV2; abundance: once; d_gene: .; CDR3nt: TGTGCCAGCCTCTCACTTGGTGAAAAACTGTTTTTT; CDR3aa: CASLSLGEKLFF
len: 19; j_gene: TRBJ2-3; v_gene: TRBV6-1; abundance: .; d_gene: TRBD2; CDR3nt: TGTGCCAGCAGTGAAGCCCCCTTTGTGACTAGCGGGGACACAGATACGCAGTATTTT; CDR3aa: CASSEAPFVTSGDTDTQYF
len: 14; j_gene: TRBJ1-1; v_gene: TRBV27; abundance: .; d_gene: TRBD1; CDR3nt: TGTGCCAGCAGTTTAGCATGGACAGGAGCTGAGGCTTTCTTT; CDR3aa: CASSLAWTGAEAFF
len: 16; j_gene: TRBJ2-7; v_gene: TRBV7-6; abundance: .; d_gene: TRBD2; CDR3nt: TGTGCCAGCAGCTTGACCCCCCCGGGAGGGATCCACGAGCAGTACTTC; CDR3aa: CASSLTPPGGIHEQYF
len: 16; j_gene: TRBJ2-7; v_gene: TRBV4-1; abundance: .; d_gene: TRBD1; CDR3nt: TGCGCCAGCAGCAACACCTCGCGACAGGGGAGCTACGAGCAGTACTTC; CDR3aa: CASSNTSRQGSYEQYF
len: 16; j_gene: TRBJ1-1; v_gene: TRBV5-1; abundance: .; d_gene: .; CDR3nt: TGCGCCAGCAGCTTCTTCGGGTCCCTAGGAGTCACTGAAGCTTTCTTT; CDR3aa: CASSFFGSLGVTEAFF
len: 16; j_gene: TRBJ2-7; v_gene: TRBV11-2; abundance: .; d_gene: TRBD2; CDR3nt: TGTGCCAGCAGCGCTGGGAGACTAGCGTTTTCCTACGAGCAGTACTTC; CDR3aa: CASSAGRLAFSYEQYF
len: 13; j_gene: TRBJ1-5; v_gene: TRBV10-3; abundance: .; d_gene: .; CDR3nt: TGTGCCATCAGTGAGTCGAGGGGCCAGCCCCAGCATTTT; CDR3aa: CAISESRGQPQHF
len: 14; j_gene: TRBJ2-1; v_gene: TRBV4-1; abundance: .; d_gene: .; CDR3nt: TGCGCCAGCAGCCAAGAGGCGCTGCTTAATGAGCAGTTCTTC; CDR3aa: CASSQEALLNEQFF
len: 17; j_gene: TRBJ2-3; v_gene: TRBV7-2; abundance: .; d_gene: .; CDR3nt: TGTGCCAGCAGCTTAACCCAGGTAGCGCCTAGCACAGATACGCAGTATTTT; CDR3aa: CASSLTQVAPSTDTQYF
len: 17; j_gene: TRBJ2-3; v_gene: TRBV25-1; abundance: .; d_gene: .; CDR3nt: TGTGCCAGCAGTGATGATCAGAATACCTTTAGCACAGATACGCAGTATTTT; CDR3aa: CASSDDQNTFSTDTQYF
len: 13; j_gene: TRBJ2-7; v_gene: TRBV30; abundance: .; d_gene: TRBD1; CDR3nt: TGTGCCTGGCGTGGGACAGGGGAGTACGAGCAGTACTTC; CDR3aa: CAWRGTGEYEQYF
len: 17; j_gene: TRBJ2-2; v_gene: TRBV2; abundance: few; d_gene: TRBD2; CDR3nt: TGTGCCAGCAGAACCGGGACTAGCGGGAGGGGTACCGGGGAGCTGTTTTTT; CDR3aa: CASRTGTSGRGTGELFF
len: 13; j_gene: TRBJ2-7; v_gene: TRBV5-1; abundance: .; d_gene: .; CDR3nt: TGCGCCAGCAGCTCCAGGACTGGATACGAGCAGTACTTC; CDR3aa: CASSSRTGYEQYF
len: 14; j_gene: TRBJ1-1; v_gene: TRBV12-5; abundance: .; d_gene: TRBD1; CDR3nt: TGTGCTAGTGGTTTGGTCCCGGGACAGGGGGTCGCTTTCTTT; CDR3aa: CASGLVPGQGVAFF
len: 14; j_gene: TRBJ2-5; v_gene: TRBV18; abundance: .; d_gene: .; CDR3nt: TGTGCCAGCTCACCACCAGAGGTAAAGGAGACCCAGTACTTC; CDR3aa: CASSPPEVKETQYF
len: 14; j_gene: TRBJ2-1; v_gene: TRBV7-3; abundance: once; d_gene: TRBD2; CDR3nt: TGTGCCAGCAGCTTTTTAGCGGGGTACAATGAGCAGTTCTTC; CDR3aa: CASSFLAGYNEQFF
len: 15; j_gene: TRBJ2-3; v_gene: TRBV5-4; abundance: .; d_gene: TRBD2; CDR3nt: TGTGCCAGCAGCTTGGGACTAGCGGCCACAGATACGCAGTATTTT; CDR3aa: CASSLGLAATDTQYF